The 3 T cell receptor beta chains below all came from one sample that was sequenced in a study of blood T cell repertoires in COVID-19. Assay: immunoSEQ multiplex PCR; the TCRdb copy retains only in-frame clones and omits some. Of about half a million clones in the sample, roughly nine tenths were seen once. Sequencing was done on a sample of peripheral blood. The receptors originated from a man aged 18 to 29 with COVID-19, enrolled during active disease.

CDR3 DNA: TGTGCCAGCAGCCCGGGGGGGAATGAGCAGTTCTTC. It yields the protein CASSPGGNEQFF. V gene TRBV11-3 combines with J gene TRBJ2-1; 8 bases are shared with TRBD2. The V segment lost 5 bases and the J segment 7 bases; nucleotides outside the gene matches: 1. This CDR3 is built from 12 residues. CDR1 and CDR2 from the germline V gene are SGHNT and YENEEA.

The V and J genes are TRBV7-9 and TRBJ1-4, with 9 bases fitting TRBD1. The CDR3 is made up of 15 amino acids. CDR1 and CDR2 from the germline V gene are SEHNR and FQNEAQ (reference sequence). The junction had 12 bases not matched to a gene; V was cut back by 6 bases and J by 10 bases. CDR3 loop: CASRGDREGHGKLFF. As DNA, the CDR3 is TGTGCCAGCAGAGGGGACAGGGAGGGGCACGGAAAACTGTTTTTT.

This chain joins TRBV13 and TRBJ2-7, with 9 bases identical to TRBD2. CDR1 and CDR2 (germline): PRHDT, FYEKMQ (reference sequence). The CDR3 is 17 amino acids. Trimming removed 3 bases from V and 2 bases from J; junction bases left unmatched: 11. The CDR3 here is CASSLSGAGGTTYEQYF. CDR3 in DNA: TGTGCCAGCAGCTTGAGCGGGGCGGGAGGGACCACCTACGAGCAGTACTTC. Full variable domain (outside the CDR3, taken from reference TRBV13 and TRBJ2-7): AAGVIQSPRHLIKEKRETATLKCYPIPRHDTVYWYQQGPGQDPQFLISFYEKMQSDKGSIPDRFSAQQFSDYHSELNMSSLELGDSALYFCASSLSGAGGTTYEQYFGPGTRLTVT.